The sequence of this T cell receptor beta chain was determined in a study of T cell changes during pregnancy in multiple sclerosis. The V end was cut by 6 bases, the J end by 2 bases, with 11 bases between. Germline CDR1 and CDR2: SNHLY and FYNNEI. The CDR3 extends over 13 amino acids. Some clones are missing from TCRdb's copy, which holds only in-frame ones; the method was immunoSEQ multiplex PCR. The sample lists 100,000 or so clones; approximately 93% were seen once. J is TRBJ2-7 and V is TRBV2; D perhaps matches TRBD1 (6 bases). The receptor was isolated from a female donor in good health, enrolled as a control in a pregnancy study. Sequencing used peripheral blood, obtained after pregnancy. CDR3 region: CASRETGPYEQYF. The CDR3 DNA sequence: TGTGCCAGCAGGGAAACAGGGCCCTACGAGCAGTACTTC.